The 15 T cell receptor beta chains below come from one sample, sequenced in a study of control samples from healthy donors and cancer patients. TCRdb keeps only in-frame clones here, not all; method: immunoSEQ multiplex PCR. The sample gives roughly 200,000 clones, 90% to 95% of which show up once; less than 1.6% is in the top ten. The sample consisted of blood. The receptors derive from a man over 45 in good health.

V and J are TRBV3-1 (or the pseudogene TRBV3-2) and TRBJ1-5, with D possibly being TRBD1 (5 bases). The CDR3 runs to 14 residues. Trimming left V 1 base short and J 2 bases short, with 6 bases between. Germline lookup yields CDR1 LGHDT and CDR2 YNNKEL (reference sequence). This chain's CDR3 is CASSQAGGNQPQHF. DNA for the CDR3: TGTGCCAGCAGCCAAGCGGGGGGCAATCAGCCCCAGCATTTT.

The chain couples TRBV9 to TRBJ2-5; TRBD1 or TRBD2 may be the D gene (5 bases each). The CDR3 runs 17 residues. V was shortened by 3 bases and J by 5 bases, with 23 bases between the two germline ends. CDR1 SGDLS and CDR2 YYNGEE come from the germline V gene. Here the CDR3 reads CASSGPGPITPLETQYF. Here the CDR3 DNA reads TGTGCCAGCAGCGGACCGGGACCTATAACCCCACTGGAGACCCAGTACTTC.

A single count supports this clone. This chain joins TRBV28 and TRBJ1-3; D is possibly TRBD1 (6 bases). Germline V gene sequence: CDR1 MDHEN, CDR2 SYDVKM. Trimming took 7 bases from V and 1 from J, leaving 11 bases between them. The CDR3 is 14 residues long. CDR3 DNA: TGTGCCAGCACCTCCACAGGGTCTGGAAACACCATATATTTT. Residues: CASTSTGSGNTIYF.

The gene calls are TRBV16 and TRBJ1-4, with no clear D. The V gene lost 0 bases and the J gene lost 7 bases, with 9 bases spanning the gap. Germline V gene lookup returns CDR1 KGHSY and CDR2 FQNENV. The CDR3 consists of 14 residues. CDR3 coding DNA: TGTGCCAGCAGCCAATCCGGACGGGGTGAAAAACTGTTTTTT. Protein: CASSQSGRGEKLFF.

This rearrangement joins TRBV6-6 to TRBJ2-5; TRBD2 aligns across 10 bases. The CDR3 spans 15 residues. CDR1 and CDR2 (germline): MNHNY, SVGAGI (reference sequence). The ends lost 8 bases at V and 5 bases at J; junction bases unmatched: 11. This CDR3 is CASGQRGGRGETQYF. CDR3 nucleotide sequence: TGTGCCAGCGGGCAGCGGGGGGGCCGTGGGGAGACCCAGTACTTC.

This chain links TRBV2 with TRBJ2-6; no firm D call. Between the trimmed V and J ends, which lost 7 bases and 2 bases, there was a span of 9 bases. CDR1 is SNHLY and CDR2 is FYNNEI in the germline V gene. CDR3 size: 14 residues. CDR3 in DNA: TGTGCCAGCACCCAGGAAGCTGGGGCCAACGTCCTGACTTTC. Encoded protein: CASTQEAGANVLTF.

This chain joins TRBV27 and TRBJ1-5; D call uncertain. V gave up 3 bases and J gave up 5 bases, with 8 bases separating them. This CDR3 region has 13 residues. Germline V gene sequence: CDR1 MNHEY, CDR2 SMNVEV (reference sequence). The CDR3 nucleotides read TGTGCCAGCAGTTTGGAGGTACATCAGCCCCAGCATTTT. This gives the protein CASSLEVHQPQHF.

V gene TRBV4-2 combines with J gene TRBJ2-7; D gene uncertain. Germline CDR1 LGHNA, CDR2 YNFKEQ. The CDR3 runs 13 residues. V was cut by 1 base and J by 3 bases, with 7 bases left in between. CDR3 amino acids: CASSQGRIYEQYF. The DNA for the CDR3 is TGTGCCAGCAGCCAAGGTCGTATCTACGAGCAGTACTTC.

The chain employs TRBV28 and TRBJ1-4; D gene ambiguous. Germline V gene sequence: CDR1 MDHEN, CDR2 SYDVKM. V shed 8 bases and J shed 7 bases, with 8 bases lying between them. The CDR3 has 11 residues. CDR3 sequence reads: CASSGVEKLFF. The DNA of the CDR3 is TGTGCCAGCTCAGGAGTTGAAAAACTGTTTTTT. The full variable domain, completed using reference TRBV28 and TRBJ1-4, is DVKVTQSSRYLVKRTGEKVFLECVQDMDHENMFWYRQDPGLGLRLIYFSYDVKMKEKGDIPEGYSVSREKKERFSLILESASTNQTSMYLCASSGVEKLFFGSGTQLSVL.

This chain connects TRBV24-1 to TRBJ2-5; D not certain. Per the germline V gene, CDR1 is KGHDR and CDR2 is SFDVKD. This CDR3 has 15 residues. Trimming stripped 4 bases from V and 2 bases from J, with 13 bases between. CDR3 loop: CATSDPGVEQETQYF. CDR3 in DNA: TGTGCCACCAGTGACCCCGGCGTTGAGCAAGAGACCCAGTACTTC.

This chain uses TRBV2 with TRBJ1-5; D is perhaps TRBD1 (6 bases). Trimming took off 0 bases at V and 6 bases at J, with 12 bases between the two ends. Germline CDR1 is SNHLY and CDR2 is FYNNEI. The length of the CDR3 is 15 residues. CDR3 DNA sequence: TGTGCCAGCAGTGAAGCTCAACAGGGTACTCAGCCCCAGCATTTT. Its protein is CASSEAQQGTQPQHF. Filled out from reference TRBV2 and TRBJ1-5, the complete variable domain reads EPEVTQTPSHQVTQMGQEVILRCVPISNHLYFYWYRQILGQKVEFLVSFYNNEISEKSEIFDDQFSVERPDGSNFTLKIRSTKLEDSAMYFCASSEAQQGTQPQHFGDGTRLSIL.

V gene TRBV5-1 combines with J gene TRBJ2-5; tentative D call: TRBD2 (6 bases). Deletions cut 0 bases from V and 5 bases from J, with 14 bases between. The CDR3 spans 15 residues. Germline-derived CDR1 and CDR2 are SGHRS and YFSETQ. CDR3 amino acids: CASSLGQPSGETQYF. The CDR3 DNA is TGCGCCAGCAGCTTGGGACAGCCCAGCGGGGAGACCCAGTACTTC.

V usage is TRBV5-1 and J usage is TRBJ2-1; tentatively, D is TRBD1 (7 bases). CDR1 is SGHRS, CDR2 YFSETQ, per germline. Trimming shortened V by 4 bases and J by 6 bases, and 14 bases separated the two germline ends. The CDR3 runs to 14 residues. In DNA form, the CDR3 reads TGCGCCAGCAGCCCTGCGGGACAGATCAATGAGCAGTTCTTC. The encoded protein is CASSPAGQINEQFF.

The chain has TRBV6-5 and TRBJ2-2, with 10 bases fitting TRBD1. With 10 bases clipped from V and 4 bases from J, the junction kept 3 bases outside the gene matches. Germline V gene data show CDR1 as MNHEY and CDR2 as SVGAGI. The length of the CDR3 is 13 residues. CDR3 residues: CATRTGGTGELFF. As DNA, the CDR3 is TGTGCCACCAGGACAGGGGGCACCGGGGAGCTGTTTTTT.

V is TRBV6-4 and J is TRBJ1-1; TRBD1 matches 7 bases. The junction had 4 bases not matched to a gene; V was cut back by 7 bases and J by 8 bases. The CDR3 is 11 amino acids. The germline V gene has CDR1 MRHNA and CDR2 SNTAGT. The CDR3 protein is CASNRDSEAFF. For the CDR3, the DNA is TGTGCCAGCAACCGGGACAGCGAAGCTTTCTTT.